This T cell receptor (beta chain) comes out of a study of tumor-infiltrating lymphocytes in primary liver carcinoma. Study outcomes and limitations: Between tumor regions, pairs overlapped more than tumor-adjacent and tumor-blood pairs did.

Extraction of RNA together with DNA used about 17-31 mg of unsorted bulk tissue. Patients underwent surgical resection for primary liver carcinoma. Chronic HBV infection affected patients, none of whom had received treatment. Making TCR beta cDNA involved around 520 ng total RNA and a constant-region primer. Nested multiplex PCR, run for three rounds with slightly modified ARM-PCR, yielded TCR beta libraries. TRBV1-TRBV30 forward and Cbeta reverse primers drove the first two roughly 10-cycle rounds. TCRdb redid the calling of the multiplex PCR reads with MiXCR, one entry per CDR3 protein. The sample holds about 190,000 distinct CDR3 sequences, over 80% seen once. V gave up 8 bases and J gave up 5 bases; unmatched junction bases: 8. The CDR3 is 15 residues long. Germline V gives CDR1 SGHRS, CDR2 YFSETQ. To note about this clonotype: Its specificity is unknown. This sequence may be a read error, since a much larger clone differs from it by one base.

The sequenced sample consisted of tumor tissue from primary liver carcinoma. The origin of this receptor is a man aged 35 to 55 with primary liver carcinoma and hepatitis B virus infection. The rearrangement links TRBV5-1 to TRBJ2-1; 12 bases match TRBD2. CDR3 sequence reads: CARSATSGSHNEQFF. The CDR3 bases are TGCGCCAGAAGCGCGACTAGCGGGAGCCACAATGAGCAGTTCTTC.